This T cell receptor (beta chain) was sequenced during a study of blood T cell repertoires in COVID-19 (dated by TCRdb to about 2020). Background on the whole study: Samples covering the acute and convalescent phases of COVID-19 were provided by collaborators in the United States, Italy and Spain. The material from the prospective study consisted of cDNA or gDNA derived from T cells, B-cell-depleted T cells, or PBMCs. The dataset comprised deeply sampled blood TCRbeta repertoires from subjects exposed to, actively infected with, or recovered from COVID-19. The repertoires were made available in a free public database intended to serve as a resource for research on the immune response to SARS-CoV-2. The samples were drawn from the first 160 participants of the ongoing ImmuneRACE study and from more than 1,000 subjects provided by 6 global collaborators. Sample metadata almost always included a de-identified subject ID, COVID-19 status, age in years and sex. HLA class I and class II types, where available, came from metadata supplied by the sample provider rather than from assay-based typing.

The immunoSEQ Assay, a bias-controlled multiplex PCR, was used to amplify TCRbeta CDR3 regions from genomic DNA. In the original analysis: The number of nucleated cells in each sample was estimated by amplification of reference gene primers within the assay. To quantify the absolute abundance of each unique TCRbeta CDR3 rearrangement, sequence reads were collapsed and filtered. For each sample, productive Simpson clonality was calculated by taking the square root of Simpson's diversity index across productive rearrangements. TCRdb's version of the immuneACCESS table is confined to in-frame rearrangements and falls short of the full clone set. An unresolved V gene accounts for under half of the shortfall where checked; the remainder is of unknown origin. That table is the source of V, J and clone size, and D and trimming were worked out from the DNA. For this sample the table gives about 210,000 clones, of which roughly 86% were detected only once. The leading ten clones occupy less than 15% of the sample.

What the authors observed across the whole study: The amount of clinical and demographic metadata varied by source and participant and was provided uncurated.

Remarks on this clone: What this receptor recognizes is not known. No base quality information exists; no much larger clone differs at one position.

Whole blood was collected in K2EDTA tubes by collaborating institutions according to the institutions' own protocols. For TCRbeta analysis, collaborator samples were shipped as frozen whole blood, as isolated PBMCs, or as DNA extracted from either sample type. The CDR3 holds 18 amino acids from the cysteine to the phenylalanine. CDR3 DNA only is kept here, 54 bases in frame from base 1. CDR1 and CDR2 (SEHNR, FQNEAQ) derive from the germline V gene (reference sequence). The germline V and J ends show losses of 1 base and 0 bases respectively, and no gene match explains 6 bases of the junction. Here the chain combines TRBV7-9 and TRBJ2-6, with 7 junctional bases fitting TRBD1. This sequence was found in a woman aged 40 to 55 with acute or convalescent COVID-19. The sequenced sample consisted of peripheral blood. The CDR3 loop reads CASSLGQGRSSGANVLTF. In nucleotide form, the sequence is TGTGCCAGCAGCTTAGGACAGGGTAGAAGCTCTGGGGCCAACGTCCTGACTTTC.